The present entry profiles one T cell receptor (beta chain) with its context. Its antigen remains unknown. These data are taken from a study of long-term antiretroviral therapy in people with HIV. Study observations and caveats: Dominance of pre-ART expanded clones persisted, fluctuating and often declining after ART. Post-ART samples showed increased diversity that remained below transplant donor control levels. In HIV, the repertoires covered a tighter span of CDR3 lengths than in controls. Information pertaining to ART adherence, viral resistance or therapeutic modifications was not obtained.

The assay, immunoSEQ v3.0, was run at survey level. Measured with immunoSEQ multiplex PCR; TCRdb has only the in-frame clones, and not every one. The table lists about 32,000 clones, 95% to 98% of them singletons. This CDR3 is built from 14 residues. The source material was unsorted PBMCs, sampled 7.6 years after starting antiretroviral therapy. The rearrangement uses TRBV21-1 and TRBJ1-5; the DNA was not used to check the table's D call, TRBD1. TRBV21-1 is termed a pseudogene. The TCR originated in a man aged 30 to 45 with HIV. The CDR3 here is CASSTDSFNQPQHF. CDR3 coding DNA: TGTGCCAGCAGCACGGACAGTTTCAATCAGCCCCAGCATTTT.